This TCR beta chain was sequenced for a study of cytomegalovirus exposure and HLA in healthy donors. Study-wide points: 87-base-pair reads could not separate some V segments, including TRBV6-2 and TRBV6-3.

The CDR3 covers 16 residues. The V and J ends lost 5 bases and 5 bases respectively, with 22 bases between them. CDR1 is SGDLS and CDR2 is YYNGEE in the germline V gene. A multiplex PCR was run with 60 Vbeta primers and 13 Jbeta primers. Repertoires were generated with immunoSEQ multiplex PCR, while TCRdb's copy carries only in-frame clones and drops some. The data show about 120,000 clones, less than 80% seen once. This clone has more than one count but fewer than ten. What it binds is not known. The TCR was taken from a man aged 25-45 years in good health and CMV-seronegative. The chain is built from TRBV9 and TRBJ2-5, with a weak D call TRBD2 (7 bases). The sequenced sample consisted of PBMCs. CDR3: CASSTEGGGMEETQYF. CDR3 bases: TGTGCCAGCAGTACAGAGGGGGGGGGAATGGAGGAGACCCAGTACTTC.